Each of the 6 T cell receptor beta chains below was sequenced from the same sample in a study of blood T cell repertoires in COVID-19. Clones were sequenced by immunoSEQ multiplex PCR, and TCRdb holds only the in-frame ones, with some missing. The repertoire holds about 59,000 clones, with around 80% as singletons. The sequencing sample was made of peripheral blood. The receptor set was obtained from a man between 60 and 75 years old with acute or convalescent COVID-19.

In its sample, this clone was seen a few times. V usage is TRBV7-9 and J usage is TRBJ1-3; D is ambiguous. Germline CDR1 is SEHNR and CDR2 is FQNEAQ (reference sequence). Trimming left V 4 bases short and J 3 bases short, with 10 bases between. The CDR3 is 14 amino acids. The CDR3 DNA reads TGTGCCAGCAGCTCCCGCGGCAGTGGAAACACCATATATTTT. It is translated as CASSSRGSGNTIYF.

This chain links TRBV19 with TRBJ1-6; D unresolved. V dropped 3 bases and J dropped 8 bases, with 11 bases sitting between them. Germline assignment: CDR1 LNHDA and CDR2 SQIVND (reference sequence). The CDR3 loop spans 14 amino acids. CDR3 protein: CASSILQWDSPLHF. CDR3 sequence (DNA): TGTGCCAGTAGTATTTTACAGTGGGATTCACCCCTCCACTTT.

There are a few counts of this clone. V and J are TRBV13 and TRBJ2-3; possible D gene TRBD2, 6 bases. The V end was cut by 8 bases, the J end by 0 bases, with 15 bases between. Per germline, CDR1 PRHDT and CDR2 FYEKMQ (reference sequence). The CDR3 is 15 residues long. The CDR3 sequence is CASGTRDSSTDTQYF. The CDR3 nucleotides read TGTGCCAGCGGGACCAGGGACTCAAGCACAGATACGCAGTATTTT. Using reference TRBV13 and TRBJ2-3 for the parts outside the CDR3, the full variable domain is AAGVIQSPRHLIKEKRETATLKCYPIPRHDTVYWYQQGPGQDPQFLISFYEKMQSDKGSIPDRFSAQQFSDYHSELNMSSLELGDSALYFCASGTRDSSTDTQYFGPGTRLTVL.

By its share, this clone is medium-sized (0.01 to 0.1%). The V call is TRBV3-1 (or the pseudogene TRBV3-2), the J call TRBJ2-3; a possible D gene is TRBD1 (6 bases). V lost 5 bases and J lost 1, with 19 bases in between. The CDR3 has 17 residues. Germline lookup yields CDR1 LGHDT and CDR2 YNNKEL (reference sequence). CDR3 protein: CASSSGWTAWRTDTQYF. CDR3 in DNA: TGTGCCAGCAGCTCCGGATGGACAGCGTGGCGCACAGATACGCAGTATTTT.

The rearrangement links TRBV4-2 to TRBJ2-3; 10 bases align to TRBD2. Trimming at V came to 2 bases and at J to 4 bases, leaving 3 bases not matched to a gene. CDR3 size: 15 residues. Germline CDR1 and CDR2: LGHNA and YNFKEQ. CDR3 DNA: TGTGCCAGCAGCCAAAGAGCGGGAGGGGCAGATACGCAGTATTTT. It yields the protein CASSQRAGGADTQYF.

The CDR3 loop is CASSTGLGVEEQFF. DNA of the CDR3: TGCGCCAGCAGCACGGGACTAGGGGTAGAGGAGCAGTTCTTC. The genes are TRBV5-1 and TRBJ2-1; 8 bases fit TRBD2. Per germline, CDR1 SGHRS and CDR2 YFSETQ. The CDR3 covers 14 residues. The trim removed 4 bases at V and 10 bases at J, leaving 10 bases unmatched.